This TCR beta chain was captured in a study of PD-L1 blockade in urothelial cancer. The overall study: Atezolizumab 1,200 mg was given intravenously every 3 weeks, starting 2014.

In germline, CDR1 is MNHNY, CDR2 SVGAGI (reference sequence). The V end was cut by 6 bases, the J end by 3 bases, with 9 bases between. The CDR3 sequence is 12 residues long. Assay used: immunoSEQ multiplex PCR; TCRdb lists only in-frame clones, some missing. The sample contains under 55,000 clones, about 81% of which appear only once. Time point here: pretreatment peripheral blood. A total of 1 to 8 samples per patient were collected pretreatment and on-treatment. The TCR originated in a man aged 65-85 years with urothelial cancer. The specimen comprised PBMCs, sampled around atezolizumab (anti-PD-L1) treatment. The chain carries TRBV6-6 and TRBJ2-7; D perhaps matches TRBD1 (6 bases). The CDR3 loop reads CASSLQGYEQYF. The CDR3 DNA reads TGTGCCAGCAGCTTACAGGGCTACGAGCAGTACTTC.